The 10 T cell receptor beta chains listed next were all sequenced from one sample in a study of STAT3 mutations in large granular lymphocyte leukemia. These TCRs are of unknown antigen specificity. Study-wide results and caveats: At least one immunodominant TCR beta clonotype appeared in every T-cell large granular lymphocyte leukemia patient.

Using immunoSEQ multiplex PCR, the repertoire was profiled, and TCRdb retains in-frame clones only, with some absent. The sample has about 42,000 clones; 80% to 85% are singletons. Sequencing input: PBMCs. The receptors here all came from a human donor with T large granular lymphocyte leukemia. Some clones in this sample may be carry-over from other donors' samples.

This chain connects TRBV11-2 to TRBJ2-1, with D perhaps matching TRBD2 (7 bases). The CDR3 length is 14 residues. With 10 bases removed from V and 5 bases from J, the gap between germline ends came to 18 bases. Germline-derived CDR1 and CDR2 are SGHAT and FQNNGV. CDR3 in DNA: TGTGCCACCCTCGGGGGCGGGGGACACAATGAGCAGTTCTTC. Translation: CATLGGGGHNEQFF.

The chain employs TRBV6-1 and TRBJ2-3; TRBD1 matches 7 bases. The CDR3 extends over 13 amino acids. CDR1 and CDR2 from the germline V gene are MNHNS and SASEGT. J was trimmed by 3 bases and V by 6 bases; bases with no gene match: 3. The CDR3 region has the DNA TGTGCCAGCAGACCAGGGGGAACAGATACGCAGTATTTT. Amino acids: CASRPGGTDTQYF.

The rearrangement uses TRBV19 and TRBJ2-1; 8 bases are a match to TRBD1. CDR3 size: 14 residues. Germline V CDR1 and CDR2: LNHDA, SQIVND (reference sequence). Germline trimming cut 3 bases from V and 14 bases from J; bases unmatched to any gene: 12. In DNA, the CDR3 is TGTGCCAGTAGTATGTATCAGGGGGCTAAGGTGGAGTTCTTC. It translates to CASSMYQGAKVEFF.

This clone was seen a single time. V and J are TRBV18 and TRBJ2-3, with 13 bases that match TRBD2. Losses at the gene ends were 5 bases for V and 1 base for J; bases not matched to a gene: 3. Looked up from germline, CDR1 is KGHSH and CDR2 is LQKENI. The CDR3 consists of 16 residues. This CDR3 is CASSAGTSGGTDTQYF. The CDR3 region has the DNA TGTGCCAGCTCAGCAGGGACTAGCGGGGGCACAGATACGCAGTATTTT.

V is TRBV28 and J is TRBJ1-1, with D possibly TRBD1 on 5 matching bases. Germline-derived CDR1 and CDR2 are MDHEN and SYDVKM. The length of the CDR3 is 15 residues. Trimming took off 3 bases at V and 1 base at J, with 12 bases between the two ends. The CDR3 DNA follows: TGTGCCAGCAGTTTGCAGGGCACTTCGAACACTGAAGCTTTCTTT. It is translated as CASSLQGTSNTEAFF.

The chain recombines TRBV7-2 with TRBJ1-5; D is perhaps TRBD1 (6 bases). V gave up 5 bases and J gave up 2 bases, with 7 bases separating them. CDR1 is SGHTA, CDR2 FQGNSA, per germline. The CDR3 contains 13 residues. The CDR3 loop reads CASSRQGNQPQHF. The CDR3 DNA is TGTGCCAGCAGCCGACAGGGCAATCAGCCCCAGCATTTT.

This chain uses TRBV27 with TRBJ2-1; the match to TRBD2 covers 14 bases. The CDR3 runs to 15 residues. The junction had 6 bases not matched to a gene; V was cut back by 5 bases and J by 9 bases. Germline assignment: CDR1 MNHEY and CDR2 SMNVEV (reference sequence). The CDR3 spells CASSQTSGGASEQFF. The CDR3 DNA sequence: TGTGCCAGCAGTCAGACTAGCGGGGGGGCCTCTGAGCAGTTCTTC.

This clone appeared a few times. The chain combines TRBV7-9 with TRBJ1-1; D is perhaps TRBD1 (5 bases). V lost 5 bases to trimming and J lost 4 bases, with 14 bases between them. CDR3 size: 14 residues. CDR1 and CDR2 from the germline V gene are SEHNR and FQNEAQ (reference sequence). CDR3: CASSAGPRFTEAFF. CDR3 bases: TGTGCCAGCAGCGCGGGACCGAGGTTCACTGAAGCTTTCTTT.

The J gene is TRBJ1-2, the V gene TRBV23-1, with 8 bases lining up with TRBD1. TRBV23-1 is an ORF, with its function uncertain. J gave up 4 bases and V 9 bases, and 13 bases lay outside the gene matches. The CDR3 sequence is 15 residues long. CDR3 residues: CARGDRLNRGYGYTF. For the CDR3, the DNA is TGCGCCAGGGGGGACAGGCTAAACAGGGGCTATGGCTACACCTTC.

The rearrangement links TRBV20-1 to TRBJ2-7; no definite D call. Between the trimmed V and J ends, which lost 0 bases and 7 bases, there was a span of 1 base. Germline values: CDR1 DFQATT, CDR2 SNEGSKA (reference sequence). The CDR3 length is 9 residues. CDR3 DNA: TGCAGTGCTAGAGATGAGCAGTACGTC. Residues: CSARDEQYV.